This T cell receptor (beta chain) originates from a study of blood T cell repertoires in COVID-19. The overall study: The cDNA or gDNA used as material had been derived from T cells, B-cell-depleted T cells, or PBMCs.

The CDR3 spans 17 residues. The V gene end was trimmed by 4 bases and the J gene end by 2 bases; junction bases not matched to a gene: 10. CDR1 is SGHTA and CDR2 is FQGNSA in the germline V gene. In the study's own analysis: Reference gene primers were amplified, and this amplification served to estimate nucleated cell counts. The protocol was immunoSEQ multiplex PCR, while the TCRdb copy is restricted to in-frame clones and leaves out a portion. V and J calls and clone size are copied from that table; D and trimming were computed from the DNA. The top ten hold more than 15% of the sample, which has about 62,000 clones, 80% to 90% seen once. Seattle patients were enrolled during active infection and followed longitudinally.

The chain employs TRBV7-2 and TRBJ2-7, with 11 bases that match TRBD2. This sequence originates from an older woman with COVID-19, enrolled during active disease. Sequences were obtained from peripheral blood. The CDR3 DNA sequence: TGTGCCAGCAGCTGGAAAGTGACTAGCGGGGACCCCTACGAGCAGTACTTC. The encoded protein is CASSWKVTSGDPYEQYF.